The rows below give T cell receptor beta chains drawn from one sample of a study of cytomegalovirus exposure and HLA in healthy donors. Assay: immunoSEQ multiplex PCR; the TCRdb copy retains only in-frame clones and omits some. Recorded here are about 96,000 clones; the top ten clones represent 3% to 4%. Sequencing was carried out using PBMCs. Receptor source: a woman aged 25 to 39 in good health and CMV-seronegative. CDR3s include the opening cysteine and the closing phenylalanine or tryptophan. D genes are given only for firm matches. Some rows mark clone size as missing; the rest say once, few, many or name a class of expanded clone.

d_call	v_call	j_call	clone_size	cdr3_length	cdr3_aa	cdr3_nt
TRBD1	TRBV19	TRBJ1-1	.	14	CASTTTGGGTEAFF	TGTGCCAGTACCACGACAGGGGGAGGCACTGAAGCTTTCTTT
.	TRBV5-1	TRBJ1-5	.	13	CASSLRGAQPQHF	TGCGCCAGCAGCCTCCGGGGGGCTCAGCCCCAGCATTTT
.	TRBV19	TRBJ1-2	.	13	CASSFSRGSGYTF	TGTGCCAGTAGTTTTTCCAGGGGTAGTGGCTACACCTTC
.	TRBV6-5	TRBJ2-1	.	16	CASSYQGLSSYNEQFF	TGTGCCAGCAGTTACCAAGGACTTAGCTCCTACAATGAGCAGTTCTTC
TRBD2	TRBV19	TRBJ2-5	.	17	CASSISGTSGSQETQYF	TGTGCCAGTAGTATCTCCGGGACTAGCGGGAGCCAAGAGACCCAGTACTTC
.	TRBV27	TRBJ1-2	.	13	CASSPGGDYGYTF	TGTGCCAGCAGTCCGGGGGGCGACTATGGCTACACCTTC
TRBD1	TRBV9	TRBJ2-7	.	15	CASSPRTGYSYEQYF	TGTGCCAGCAGCCCCCGGACAGGGTACTCCTACGAGCAGTACTTC
.	TRBV28	TRBJ2-7	.	15	CASSIPETQGYEQYF	TGTGCCAGCAGTATACCCGAAACCCAGGGCTACGAGCAGTACTTC
TRBD2	TRBV5-6	TRBJ2-7	.	15	CASSPGLAGDYEQYF	TGTGCCAGCAGCCCAGGACTAGCGGGAGACTACGAGCAGTACTTC
.	TRBV19	TRBJ1-2	.	14	CASSISQGNYGYTF	TGTGCCAGTAGTATCTCCCAGGGGAACTATGGCTACACCTTC
TRBD2	TRBV28	TRBJ2-1	medium-sized	17	CASRPAVGSGRYNEQFF	TGTGCCAGCAGGCCCGCCGTCGGTAGCGGGAGGTACAATGAGCAGTTCTTC
TRBD1	TRBV4-2	TRBJ1-1	.	16	CASSQSLKTGGTEAFF	TGTGCCAGCAGCCAATCCCTCAAGACAGGGGGGACTGAAGCTTTCTTT
TRBD1	TRBV10-3	TRBJ1-3	.	12	CAIRTGGNTIYF	TGTGCCATCAGGACAGGGGGAAACACCATATATTTT
.	TRBV19	TRBJ2-1	.	12	CASSIASNEQFF	TGTGCCAGTAGTATAGCCAGCAATGAGCAGTTCTTC
.	TRBV6-6	TRBJ1-2	.	15	CASSYSQKSNYGYTF	TGTGCCAGCAGTTACTCACAAAAATCTAACTATGGCTACACCTTC